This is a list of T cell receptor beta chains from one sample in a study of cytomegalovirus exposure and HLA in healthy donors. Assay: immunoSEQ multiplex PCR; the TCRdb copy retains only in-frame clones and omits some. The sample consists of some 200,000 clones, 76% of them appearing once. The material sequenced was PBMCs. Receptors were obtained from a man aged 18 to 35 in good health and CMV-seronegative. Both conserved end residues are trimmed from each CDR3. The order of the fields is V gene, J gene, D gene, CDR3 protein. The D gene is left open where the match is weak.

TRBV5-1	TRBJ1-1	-	ASSYKQGNTEAF
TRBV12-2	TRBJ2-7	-	ASRPRDRDYEQY
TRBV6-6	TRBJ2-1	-	ASSQPGDRGNEQF
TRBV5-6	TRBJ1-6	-	ASSLDLGGYSPLH
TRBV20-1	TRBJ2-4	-	SARDGNIQY
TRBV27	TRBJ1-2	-	ASSLGLQGGYGYT
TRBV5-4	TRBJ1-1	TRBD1	ASSLTTGVGTEAF
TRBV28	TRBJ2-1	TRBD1	ASSFPGQYNEQF
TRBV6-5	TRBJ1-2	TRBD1	ASSPTGFYGYT
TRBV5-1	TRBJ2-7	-	ASSLQNYEQY
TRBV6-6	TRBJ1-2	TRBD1	ASSTGGNYGYT
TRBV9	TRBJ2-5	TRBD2	ASSVGLAGAASVETQY
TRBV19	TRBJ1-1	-	ASSKRAGRTF
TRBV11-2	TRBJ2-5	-	ASSLPWAGTQY
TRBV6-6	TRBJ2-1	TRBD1	ASSYSTGGRDEQF
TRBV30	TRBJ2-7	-	AWSPRVGHEQY
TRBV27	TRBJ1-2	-	ASSLISGNYGYT
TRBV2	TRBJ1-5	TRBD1	ASTLDREGNQPQH
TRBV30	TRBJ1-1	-	AWSRGTLRNTEAF
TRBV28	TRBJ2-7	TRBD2	ASSPGDYLSYEQY